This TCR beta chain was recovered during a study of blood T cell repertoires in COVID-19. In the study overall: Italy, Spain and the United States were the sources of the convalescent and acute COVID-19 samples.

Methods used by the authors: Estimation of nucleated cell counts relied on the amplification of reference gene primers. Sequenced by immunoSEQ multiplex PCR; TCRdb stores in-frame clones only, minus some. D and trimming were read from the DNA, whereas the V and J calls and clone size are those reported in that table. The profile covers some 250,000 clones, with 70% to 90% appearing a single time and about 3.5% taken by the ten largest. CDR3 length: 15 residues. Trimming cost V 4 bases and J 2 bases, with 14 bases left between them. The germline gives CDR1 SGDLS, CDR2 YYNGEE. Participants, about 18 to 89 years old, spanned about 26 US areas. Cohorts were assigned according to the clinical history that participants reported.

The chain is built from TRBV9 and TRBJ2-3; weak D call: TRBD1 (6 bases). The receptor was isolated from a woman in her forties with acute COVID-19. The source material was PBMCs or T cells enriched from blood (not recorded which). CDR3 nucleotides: TGTGCCAGCAGCACACGGGACACGTACACAGATACGCAGTATTTT. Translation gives CASSTRDTYTDTQYF.